This T cell receptor beta chain came from a study of tissue T cells after allogeneic stem cell transplantation. Assay used: immunoSEQ multiplex PCR; TCRdb lists only in-frame clones, some missing. This table holds about 9,800 clones, over 50% found once. Study-wide points: Sampling depth was limited, and the cohort was small and clinically varied. Some tissue clones might be persisting host cells; their alloreactivity or antigen specificity was not determined.

CDR3 length: 16 residues. The V and J ends lost 6 bases and 8 bases respectively, with 22 bases between them. Germline V lookup: CDR1 SGHTA, CDR2 FQGNSA. In the case of this clone: As yet, its antigen is unknown.

The chain is built from TRBV7-2 and TRBJ2-2; the D gene could be TRBD1 or TRBD2 (6 bases each). This material consisted of tissue from the stomach, taken at autopsy. The clonotype originates from a male donor aged 60 or older with lung cancer. The CDR3 sequence is CASRGTPGAVVGELFF. CDR3 nucleotide sequence: TGTGCCAGCAGGGGTACCCCGGGGGCGGTAGTGGGGGAGCTGTTTTTT.